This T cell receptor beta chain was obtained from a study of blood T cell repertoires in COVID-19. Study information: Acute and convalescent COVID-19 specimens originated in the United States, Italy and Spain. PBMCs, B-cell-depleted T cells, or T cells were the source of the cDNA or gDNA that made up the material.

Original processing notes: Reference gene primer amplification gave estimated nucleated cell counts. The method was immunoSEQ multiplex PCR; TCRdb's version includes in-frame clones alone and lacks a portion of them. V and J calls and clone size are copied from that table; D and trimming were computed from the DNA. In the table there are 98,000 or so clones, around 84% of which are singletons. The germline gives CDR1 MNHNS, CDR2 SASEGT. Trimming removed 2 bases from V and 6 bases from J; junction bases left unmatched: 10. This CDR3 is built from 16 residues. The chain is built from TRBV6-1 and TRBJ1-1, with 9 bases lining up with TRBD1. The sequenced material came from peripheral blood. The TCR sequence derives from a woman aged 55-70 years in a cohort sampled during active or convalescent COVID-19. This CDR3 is CASSERTGTGTPEAFF. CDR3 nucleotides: TGTGCCAGCAGTGAAAGGACCGGGACAGGGACCCCTGAAGCTTTCTTT.